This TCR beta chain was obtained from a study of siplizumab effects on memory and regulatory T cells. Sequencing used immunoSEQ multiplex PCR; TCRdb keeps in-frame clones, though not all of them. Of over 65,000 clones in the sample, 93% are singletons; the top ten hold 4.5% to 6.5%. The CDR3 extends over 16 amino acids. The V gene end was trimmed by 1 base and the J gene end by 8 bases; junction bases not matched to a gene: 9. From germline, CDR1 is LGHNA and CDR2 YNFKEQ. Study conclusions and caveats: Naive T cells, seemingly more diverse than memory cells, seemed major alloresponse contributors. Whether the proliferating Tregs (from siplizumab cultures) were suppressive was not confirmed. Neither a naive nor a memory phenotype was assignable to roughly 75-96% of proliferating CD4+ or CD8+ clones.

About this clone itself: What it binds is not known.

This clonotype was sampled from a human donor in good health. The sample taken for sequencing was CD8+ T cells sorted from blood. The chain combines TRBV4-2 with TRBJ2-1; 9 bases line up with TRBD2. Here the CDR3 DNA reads TGTGCCAGCAGCCAAGCCCGGCTAGCGGGGTTGTATGAGCAGTTCTTC. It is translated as CASSQARLAGLYEQFF.